The 26 T cell receptor beta chains listed next were all sequenced from one sample in a study of blood T cell repertoires in COVID-19. The protocol was immunoSEQ multiplex PCR, while the TCRdb copy is restricted to in-frame clones and leaves out a portion. The sample shows about 91,000 clones, around 90% of them seen only once. Sequenced: peripheral blood. Receptors originate from a woman between 65 and 79 years old with acute or convalescent COVID-19.

This clone was observed a single time. The chain couples TRBV2 to TRBJ1-1; perhaps TRBD1 as D (6 bases). The length of the CDR3 is 12 residues. CDR1 and CDR2 from the germline V gene are SNHLY and FYNNEI. V shed 4 bases and J shed 6 bases, with 9 bases lying between them. CDR3 sequence: CASSGDRSEAFF. As DNA, the CDR3 is TGTGCCAGCAGTGGCGACAGGTCTGAAGCTTTCTTT.

This rearrangement joins TRBV19 to TRBJ1-1; TRBD1 might be the D (5 bases). Deletions cut 1 base from V and 4 bases from J, with 16 bases between. CDR1 and CDR2 from the germline V gene are LNHDA and SQIVND (reference sequence). The length of the CDR3 is 16 residues. The CDR3 bases are TGTGCCAGTAGTATAGCCACGCGGGGGATTTTCACTGAAGCTTTCTTT. Protein: CASSIATRGIFTEAFF.

The gene calls are TRBV5-1 and TRBJ2-3; the D gene is possibly TRBD1 (5 bases). CDR3 length: 13 amino acids. V lost 7 bases and J lost 5, with 14 bases in between. Per germline, CDR1 SGHRS and CDR2 YFSETQ. This CDR3 reads CASHLGAGDTQYF. CDR3 bases: TGCGCCAGCCACCTAGGGGCCGGAGATACGCAGTATTTT.

The chain couples TRBV7-8 to TRBJ1-1; TRBD1 agrees at 9 bases. The CDR3 consists of 14 residues. V lost 4 bases, J lost 3 bases, and 3 bases stayed unmatched. Per the germline V gene, CDR1 is SGHVS and CDR2 is FQNEAQ. CDR3 bases: TGTGCCAGCAGCTGGGGACAGGGTGACACTGAAGCTTTCTTT. Protein: CASSWGQGDTEAFF.

The V gene is TRBV13, the J gene TRBJ2-1, with TRBD2 as a possible D gene (5 bases). The V gene lost 5 bases and the J gene lost 4 bases, with 15 bases spanning the gap. The CDR3 runs 15 residues. CDR1 PRHDT and CDR2 FYEKMQ come from the germline V gene (reference sequence). The CDR3, as DNA: TGTGCCAGCAGCCCCGGAGGCGGCCTATACAATGAGCAGTTCTTC. Translating gives CASSPGGGLYNEQFF.

Here the CDR3 DNA reads TGTGCCATCAGTGTTTACTTGCGGGACAGCGAGATTAATTCAGGCTACACCTTC. This encodes CAISVYLRDSEINSGYTF. V and J are TRBV10-3 and TRBJ1-2; 7 bases line up with TRBD1. With V trimmed by 4 bases and J by 8 bases, 22 bases remained unmatched. The CDR3 has 18 amino acids. Germline V gene data show CDR1 as ENHRY and CDR2 as SYGVKD.

V usage is TRBV5-4 and J usage is TRBJ2-5; D may be TRBD1 (5 bases). Trimming left V 3 bases short and J 7 bases short, with 13 bases between. The germline V gene has CDR1 SGHNT and CDR2 YYREEE (reference sequence). This CDR3 has 13 residues. In DNA form, the CDR3 reads TGTGCCAGCAGCTCGCCTATTCAGGGGACCCAGTACTTC. It translates to CASSSPIQGTQYF.

The chain joins TRBV5-4 to TRBJ1-1; TRBD1 aligns across 7 bases. Looked up from germline, CDR1 is SGHNT and CDR2 is YYREEE (reference sequence). The CDR3 length is 15 residues. Germline trimming cut 2 bases from V and 1 base from J; bases unmatched to any gene: 5. CDR3 nucleotide sequence: TGTGCCAGCAGCTTTCACAGGGGCAAGAACACTGAAGCTTTCTTT. Translation gives CASSFHRGKNTEAFF.

The chain recombines TRBV3-1 (or the pseudogene TRBV3-2) with TRBJ2-1, with TRBD1 matching 9 bases. The CDR3 is 14 residues long. V lost 3 bases and J lost 9; bases outside the gene matches: 6. Germline CDR1 LGHDT, CDR2 YNNKEL (reference sequence). CDR3 sequence (DNA): TGTGCCAGCAGCCACTGGGACAGGGAGAGTGAGCAGTTCTTC. This codes for CASSHWDRESEQFF.

The V call is TRBV21-1, the J call TRBJ2-7; TRBD2, the table's D call, was not compared with the DNA. TRBV21-1 has pseudogene status. CDR3 length: 15 amino acids. The CDR3, as DNA: TGTGCCAGCAGCGCCCGCGGCGGGAGGGCCGTTCAGCAGTACTTC. Protein sequence: CASSARGGRAVQQYF.

The chain is built from TRBV24-1 and TRBJ2-2; 13 bases match TRBD2. The CDR3 totals 20 residues. V dropped 3 bases and J dropped 5; count of bases not matched to a gene: 14. Germline CDR1 KGHDR, CDR2 SFDVKD. CDR3 protein: CATSDPGTSGIGSGTGELFF. CDR3 in DNA: TGTGCCACCAGTGATCCCGGGACTAGCGGGATCGGGAGCGGTACCGGGGAGCTGTTTTTT.

This clone was seen once. The genes are TRBV5-4 and TRBJ1-2, with D tentatively TRBD1 (5 bases). Trimming removed 1 base from V and 8 bases from J, with 15 bases in between. The CDR3 length is 14 residues. Germline loops: CDR1 SGHNT, CDR2 YYREEE (reference sequence). The CDR3 loop is CASSLTQAGRGYTF. The CDR3 nucleotides are TGTGCCAGCAGCTTGACACAGGCGGGACGGGGCTACACCTTC. The full variable domain, with the rest looked up from reference TRBV5-4 and TRBJ1-2, is ETGVTQSPTHLIKTRGQQVTLRCSSQSGHNTVSWYQQALGQGPQFIFQYYREEENGRGNFPPRFSGLQFPNYSSELNVNALELDDSALYLCASSLTQAGRGYTFGSGTRLTVV.

DNA of the CDR3: TGTGCCAGTAGTATCGGACAGGAGCCCTACGAGCAGTACTTC. Translation gives CASSIGQEPYEQYF. This chain joins TRBV19 and TRBJ2-7, with 7 bases matching TRBD1. Germline V gene sequence: CDR1 LNHDA, CDR2 SQIVND (reference sequence). The CDR3 covers 14 residues. The junction had 4 bases not matched to a gene; V was cut back by 3 bases and J by 2 bases.

The genes are TRBV7-8 and TRBJ1-1; D unresolved. Germline loops: CDR1 SGHVS, CDR2 FQNEAQ. The CDR3 has 13 residues. The germline V and J ends were trimmed by 2 bases and 3 bases, with 7 bases remaining between them. The CDR3 region is CASSLSRDTEAFF. Written as DNA, the CDR3 is TGTGCCAGCAGCTTAAGTCGGGACACTGAAGCTTTCTTT.

The rearrangement joins TRBV5-4 to TRBJ2-7; 7 bases are shared with TRBD1. This CDR3 region has 15 residues. V lost 7 bases and J lost 2; bases outside the gene matches: 12. Looked up from germline, CDR1 is SGHNT and CDR2 is YYREEE (reference sequence). The CDR3 coding sequence is TGTGCCAGCCAATTGATGACAGGGACAACCTACGAGCAGTACTTC. It translates to CASQLMTGTTYEQYF. Based on the CDR3 plus reference TRBV5-4 and TRBJ2-7, the full variable domain is ETGVTQSPTHLIKTRGQQVTLRCSSQSGHNTVSWYQQALGQGPQFIFQYYREEENGRGNFPPRFSGLQFPNYSSELNVNALELDDSALYLCASQLMTGTTYEQYFGPGTRLTVT.

The V and J genes are TRBV19 and TRBJ1-4; 11 positions agree with TRBD1. Germline-derived CDR1 and CDR2 are LNHDA and SQIVND (reference sequence). The CDR3 has 15 residues. Trimming at V came to 6 bases and at J to 6 bases, leaving 6 bases not matched to a gene. The CDR3 protein is CASSPDRGLYEKLFF. The CDR3 nucleotides read TGTGCCAGTAGCCCGGACAGGGGGCTTTATGAAAAACTGTTTTTT.

On this clone: Other DNA sequences in this sample translate to the same CDR3. The V and J genes are TRBV5-1 and TRBJ1-3; D is unclear. Deletions cut 2 bases from V and 0 bases from J, with 3 bases between. Germline assignment: CDR1 SGHRS and CDR2 YFSETQ. This CDR3 contains 13 residues. The CDR3 DNA is TGCGCCAGCAGCTTCAACTCTGGAAACACCATATATTTT. It codes for CASSFNSGNTIYF.

This clone occurred a few times. The gene calls are TRBV5-1 and TRBJ1-2; tentative D call: TRBD1 (5 bases). Germline V gene data show CDR1 as SGHRS and CDR2 as YFSETQ. Trimming removed 0 bases at V and 3 bases at J, with 6 bases between. The CDR3 length is 13 residues. This CDR3 reads CASSLEGDYGYTF. In nucleotides, the CDR3 is TGCGCCAGCAGCTTGGAAGGGGACTATGGCTACACCTTC.

This clone appeared a single time. This chain joins TRBV20-1 and TRBJ2-7; the D gene is possibly TRBD1 (6 bases). Trimming shortened V by 7 bases and J by 0 bases, and 7 bases separated the two germline ends. Germline V gene sequence: CDR1 DFQATT, CDR2 SNEGSKA (reference sequence). The CDR3 covers 11 residues. The CDR3 region is CSVDSSYEQYF. The CDR3 DNA sequence: TGCAGTGTGGACAGCTCCTACGAGCAGTACTTC.

The chain uses TRBV19 and TRBJ2-7; a possible D gene is TRBD2 (5 bases). There are 16 residues in the CDR3. In germline, CDR1 is LNHDA, CDR2 SQIVND (reference sequence). V lost 5 bases and J lost 2, with 19 bases in between. The CDR3 protein is CASSGPVASLPYEQYF. Here the CDR3 DNA reads TGTGCCAGTAGTGGGCCCGTGGCTAGCCTGCCCTACGAGCAGTACTTC.

The V gene is TRBV6-5, the J gene TRBJ2-3; tentative D call: TRBD2 (5 bases). Germline V gene lookup returns CDR1 MNHEY and CDR2 SVGAGI. The CDR3 extends over 14 amino acids. The ends were cut back, 5 bases at V and 4 bases at J, with 13 bases in the middle. Here the CDR3 DNA reads TGTGCCAGCAGTACCAACGGGGTAGCAGATACGCAGTATTTT. It specifies CASSTNGVADTQYF.

This rearrangement joins TRBV27 to TRBJ1-4; D gene ambiguous. Germline CDR1 is MNHEY and CDR2 is SMNVEV (reference sequence). This CDR3 region has 15 residues. The V gene lost 6 bases and the J gene lost 8 bases, with 19 bases spanning the gap. The CDR3 sequence is CASSPLGGPGEKLFF. Written as DNA, the CDR3 is TGTGCCAGCAGCCCCCTCGGAGGGCCTGGGGAAAAACTGTTTTTT.

The chain links TRBV5-4 to TRBJ2-3; 12 bases align to TRBD2. J lost 4 bases, V lost 4 bases, and 4 bases had no gene match. The length of the CDR3 is 15 residues. Germline V lookup: CDR1 SGHNT, CDR2 YYREEE (reference sequence). This chain's CDR3 is CASSPLAGGSDTQYF. The CDR3 DNA is TGTGCCAGCAGCCCACTAGCGGGGGGATCAGATACGCAGTATTTT.

This clone was seen just once. This sequence joins TRBV19 and TRBJ1-5, with TRBD1 matching 9 bases. The CDR3 extends over 15 amino acids. The germline V gene encodes CDR1 LNHDA and CDR2 SQIVND (reference sequence). The junction had 3 bases not matched to a gene; V was cut back by 3 bases and J by 3 bases. This chain's CDR3 is CASSIGTGYNQPQHF. Written as DNA, the CDR3 is TGTGCCAGTAGTATTGGGACAGGGTACAATCAGCCCCAGCATTTT.

The chain uses TRBV30 and TRBJ1-2; the D is unclear. CDR3 length: 12 residues. Germline V gene data show CDR1 as GTSNPN and CDR2 as SVGIG (reference sequence). V lost 8 bases to trimming and J lost 3 bases, with 13 bases between them. The CDR3 sequence is CAHPAGYYGYTF. The CDR3, as DNA: TGTGCCCATCCTGCCGGGTACTATGGCTACACCTTC. Combining the CDR3 with reference TRBV30 and TRBJ1-2 gives the whole variable domain SQTIHQWPATLVQPVGSPLSLECTVEGTSNPNLYWYRQAAGRGLQLLFYSVGIGQISSEVPQNLSASRPQDRQFILSSKKLLLSDSGFYLCAHPAGYYGYTFGSGTRLTVV.

J is TRBJ2-1 and V is TRBV11-1; perhaps TRBD2 as D (5 bases). Germline V gives CDR1 SGHAT, CDR2 FQDESV (reference sequence). This CDR3 spans 13 amino acids. V was trimmed by 6 bases and J by 4 bases, leaving 10 bases between them. The CDR3 nucleotides read TGTGCCAGCAGTTTCGGGGAATACAATGAGCAGTTCTTC. Amino acid sequence: CASSFGEYNEQFF.